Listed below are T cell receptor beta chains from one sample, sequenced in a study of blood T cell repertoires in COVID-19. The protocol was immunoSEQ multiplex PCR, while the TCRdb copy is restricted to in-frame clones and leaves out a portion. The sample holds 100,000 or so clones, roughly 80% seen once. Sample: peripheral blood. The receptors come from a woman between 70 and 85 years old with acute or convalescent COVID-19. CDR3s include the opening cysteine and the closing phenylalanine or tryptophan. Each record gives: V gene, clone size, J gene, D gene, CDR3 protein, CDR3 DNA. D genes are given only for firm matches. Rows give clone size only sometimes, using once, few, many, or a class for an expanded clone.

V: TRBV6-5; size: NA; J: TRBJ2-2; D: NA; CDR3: CASSQRPGGTGELFF; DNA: TGTGCCAGCAGTCAGCGGCCTGGCGGCACCGGGGAGCTGTTTTTT
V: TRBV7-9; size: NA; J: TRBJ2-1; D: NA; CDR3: CASSLTQGTSNEQFF; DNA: TGTGCCAGCAGCTTAACTCAGGGGACCAGCAATGAGCAGTTCTTC
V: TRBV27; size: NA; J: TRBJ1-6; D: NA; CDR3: CASSLEGGQISPLHF; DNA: TGTGCCAGCAGTTTGGAAGGAGGCCAAATTTCACCCCTCCACTTT
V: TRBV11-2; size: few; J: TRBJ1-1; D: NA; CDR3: CASSLEQGNTEAFF; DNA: TGTGCCAGCAGCTTAGAACAGGGTAACACTGAAGCTTTCTTT
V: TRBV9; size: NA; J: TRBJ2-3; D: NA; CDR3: CASSVVRGGSTDTQYF; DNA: TGTGCCAGCAGCGTAGTTCGTGGCGGGAGCACAGATACGCAGTATTTT
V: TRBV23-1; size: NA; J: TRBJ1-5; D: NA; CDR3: CASTSCGGGNQPQHF; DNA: TGCGCCAGCACCTCATGCGGCGGAGGCAATCAGCCCCAGCATTTT
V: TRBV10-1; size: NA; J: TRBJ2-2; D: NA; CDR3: CASSAGFGELFF; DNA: TGCGCCAGCAGTGCCGGTTTCGGGGAGCTGTTTTTT
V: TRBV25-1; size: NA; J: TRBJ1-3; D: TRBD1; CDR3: CASSESGTAGNTIYF; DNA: TGTGCCAGCAGTGAATCAGGGACAGCTGGAAACACCATATATTTT
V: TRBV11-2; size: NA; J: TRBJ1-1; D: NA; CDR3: CASSLGGLVLEAFF; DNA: TGTGCCAGCAGCTTAGGGGGCCTAGTACTTGAAGCTTTCTTT
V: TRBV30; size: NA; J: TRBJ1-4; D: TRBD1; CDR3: CAWSPGQGVEKLFF; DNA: TGTGCCTGGAGCCCTGGACAGGGGGTAGAAAAACTGTTTTTT
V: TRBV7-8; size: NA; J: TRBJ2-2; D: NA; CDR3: CASSLLGGAVGELFF; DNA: TGTGCCAGCAGCTTACTTGGGGGGGCGGTCGGGGAGCTGTTTTTT
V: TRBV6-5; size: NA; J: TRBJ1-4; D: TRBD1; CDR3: CASSPPGQGNEKLFF; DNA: TGTGCCAGCAGCCCACCGGGACAGGGAAATGAAAAACTGTTTTTT
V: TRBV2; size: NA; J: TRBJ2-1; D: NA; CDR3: CASSGTGLPSHEQFF; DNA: TGTGCCAGCAGTGGAACAGGGCTTCCCTCTCATGAGCAGTTCTTC
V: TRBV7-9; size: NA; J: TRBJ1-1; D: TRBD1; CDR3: CASSFQGASTEAFF; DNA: TGTGCCAGCAGCTTTCAGGGGGCGAGTACTGAAGCTTTCTTT
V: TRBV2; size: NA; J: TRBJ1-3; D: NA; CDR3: CASSEAFWGNTIYF; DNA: TGTGCCAGCAGTGAGGCTTTTTGGGGAAACACCATATATTTT
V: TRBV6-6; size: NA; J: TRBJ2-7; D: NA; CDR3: CASSPGTTYEQYF; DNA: TGTGCCAGCAGTCCCGGGACAACCTACGAGCAGTACTTC
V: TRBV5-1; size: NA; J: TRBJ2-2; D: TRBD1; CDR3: CASSLEGQGSNTGELFF; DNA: TGCGCCAGCAGCTTGGAGGGACAGGGTTCGAACACCGGGGAGCTGTTTTTT
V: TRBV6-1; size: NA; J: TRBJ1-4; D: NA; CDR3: CASSEDRANEKLFF; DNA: TGTGCCAGCAGTGAGGACAGAGCTAATGAAAAACTGTTTTTT
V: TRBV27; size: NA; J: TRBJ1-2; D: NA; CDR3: CASSLSWAGGYTF; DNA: TGTGCCAGCAGTTTAAGCTGGGCAGGGGGCTACACCTTC
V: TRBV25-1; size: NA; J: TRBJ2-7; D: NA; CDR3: CASSEGGGGTYEQYF; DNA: TGTGCCAGCAGTGAAGGAGGGGGGGGAACCTACGAGCAGTACTTC
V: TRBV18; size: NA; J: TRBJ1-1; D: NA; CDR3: CASSPKGGTEAFF; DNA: TGTGCCAGCTCACCAAAGGGAGGCACTGAAGCTTTCTTT
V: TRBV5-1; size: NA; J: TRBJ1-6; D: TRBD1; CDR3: CASSLTGVAYNSPLHF; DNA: TGCGCCAGCAGCTTGACAGGGGTGGCCTATAATTCACCCCTCCACTTT
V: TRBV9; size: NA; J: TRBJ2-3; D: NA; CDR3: CASSVVTESTDTQYF; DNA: TGTGCCAGCAGCGTAGTTACGGAGTCCACAGATACGCAGTATTTT
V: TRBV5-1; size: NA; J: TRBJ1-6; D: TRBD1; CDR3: CASRLGTGGDSPLHF; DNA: TGCGCCAGCAGGTTGGGGACAGGGGGTGATTCACCCCTCCACTTT
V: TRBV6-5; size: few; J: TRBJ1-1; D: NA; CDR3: CASSPVGGHTEAFF; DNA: TGTGCCAGCAGTCCGGTGGGGGGGCACACTGAAGCTTTCTTT
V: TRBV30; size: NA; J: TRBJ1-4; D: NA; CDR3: CAWSVMGAGEKLFF; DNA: TGTGCCTGGAGTGTAATGGGGGCCGGTGAAAAACTGTTTTTT
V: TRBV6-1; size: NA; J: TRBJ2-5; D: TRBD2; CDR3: CASSEVGRLAGVQETQYF; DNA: TGTGCCAGCAGTGAAGTAGGGCGGCTAGCGGGGGTCCAAGAGACCCAGTACTTC
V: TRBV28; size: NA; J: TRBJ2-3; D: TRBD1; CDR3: CASSRDRGPDTQYF; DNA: TGTGCCAGCAGCCGCGACAGGGGGCCTGATACGCAGTATTTT
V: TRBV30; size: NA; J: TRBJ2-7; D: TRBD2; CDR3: CAWSRTSGDLLMRGEQYF; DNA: TGTGCCTGGAGTCGGACTAGCGGGGACCTCCTTATGAGGGGGGAGCAGTACTTC
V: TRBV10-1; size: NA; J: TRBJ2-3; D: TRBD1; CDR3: CASSESGQGTDTQYF; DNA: TGCGCCAGCAGTGAGTCAGGACAGGGCACAGATACGCAGTATTTT
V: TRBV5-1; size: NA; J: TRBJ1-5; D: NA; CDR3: CASSYRVGQPQHF; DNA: TGCGCCAGCAGCTACAGGGTTGGTCAGCCCCAGCATTTT
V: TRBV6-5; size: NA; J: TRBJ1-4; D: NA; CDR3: CASLGGLGTNEKLFF; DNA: TGTGCCAGCCTGGGGGGGCTGGGGACTAATGAAAAACTGTTTTTT
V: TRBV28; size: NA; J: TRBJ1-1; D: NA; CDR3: CASSPPTGHWNTEAFF; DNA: TGTGCCAGCAGTCCCCCAACAGGGCATTGGAACACTGAAGCTTTCTTT
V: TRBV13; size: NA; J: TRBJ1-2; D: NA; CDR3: CASSPQRENYGYTF; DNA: TGTGCCAGCAGCCCTCAGAGGGAAAACTATGGCTACACCTTC
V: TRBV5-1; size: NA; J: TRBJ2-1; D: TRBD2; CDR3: CASSLGTSRMDEQFF; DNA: TGCGCCAGCAGCTTGGGGACTAGCCGAATGGATGAGCAGTTCTTC
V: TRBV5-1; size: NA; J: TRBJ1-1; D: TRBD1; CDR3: CASSSSRQGEEAFF; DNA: TGCGCCAGCAGCTCCTCCCGACAGGGCGAGGAAGCTTTCTTT
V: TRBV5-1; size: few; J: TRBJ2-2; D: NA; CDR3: CASSTQTGNTGELFF; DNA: TGCGCCAGCAGCACCCAGACAGGGAACACCGGGGAGCTGTTTTTT
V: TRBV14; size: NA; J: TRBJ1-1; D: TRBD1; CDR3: CASSLPGQHNTEAFF; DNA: TGTGCCAGCAGCCTACCGGGACAGCACAACACTGAAGCTTTCTTT
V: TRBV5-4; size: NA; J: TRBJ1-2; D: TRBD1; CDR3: CASTSGQGRGYTF; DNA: TGTGCCAGCACCTCCGGACAGGGGAGAGGCTACACCTTC
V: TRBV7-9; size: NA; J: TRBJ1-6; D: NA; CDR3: CASSATASNSPLHF; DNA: TGTGCCAGCAGCGCCACAGCTTCTAATTCACCCCTCCACTTT
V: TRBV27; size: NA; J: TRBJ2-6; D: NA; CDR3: CASRPAGSGANVLTF; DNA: TGTGCCAGCAGACCCGCAGGGTCCGGGGCCAACGTCCTGACTTTC
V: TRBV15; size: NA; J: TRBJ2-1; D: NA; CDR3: CATSRVRGGASYNEQFF; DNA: TGTGCCACCAGCAGGGTGCGAGGGGGAGCGTCCTACAATGAGCAGTTCTTC
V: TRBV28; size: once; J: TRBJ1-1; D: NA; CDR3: CASNQGNTEAFF; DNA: TGTGCCAGCAACCAGGGGAACACTGAAGCTTTCTTT
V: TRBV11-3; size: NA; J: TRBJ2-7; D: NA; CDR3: CASSLRAGNHEQYF; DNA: TGTGCCAGCAGCCTACGGGCAGGGAACCACGAGCAGTACTTC
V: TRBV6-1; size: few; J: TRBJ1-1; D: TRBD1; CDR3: CASSDSGTGEIFF; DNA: TGTGCCAGCAGTGATTCCGGGACAGGGGAAATTTTCTTT
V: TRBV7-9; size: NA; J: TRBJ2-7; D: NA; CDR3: CASSLPGAPYEQYF; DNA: TGTGCCAGCAGCTTGCCAGGGGCCCCCTACGAGCAGTACTTC
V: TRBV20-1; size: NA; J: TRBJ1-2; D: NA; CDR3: CSASRGIGYTF; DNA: TGCAGTGCTAGTCGAGGGATTGGCTACACCTTC
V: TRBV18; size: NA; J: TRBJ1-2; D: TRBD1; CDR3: CASSHRGEGYGYTF; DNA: TGTGCCAGCTCACACAGGGGCGAAGGCTATGGCTACACCTTC
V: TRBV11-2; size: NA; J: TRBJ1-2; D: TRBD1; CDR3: CASTPDRGLYGYTF; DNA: TGTGCCAGCACTCCGGACAGGGGTTTATACGGCTACACCTTC
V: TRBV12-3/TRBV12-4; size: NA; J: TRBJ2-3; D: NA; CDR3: CASSLSTDTQYF; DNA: TGTGCCAGCAGTTTATCAACAGATACGCAGTATTTT
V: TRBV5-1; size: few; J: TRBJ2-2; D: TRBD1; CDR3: CASSPQGALGELFF; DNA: TGCGCCAGCAGCCCACAGGGGGCACTGGGGGAGCTGTTTTTT
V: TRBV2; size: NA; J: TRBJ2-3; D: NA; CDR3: CASSVRQVGDTQYF; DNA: TGTGCCAGCAGTGTCAGACAGGTGGGAGATACGCAGTATTTT
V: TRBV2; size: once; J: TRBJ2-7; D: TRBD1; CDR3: CASSFGQGGEQYF; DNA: TGTGCCAGCAGTTTTGGACAGGGAGGCGAGCAGTACTTC
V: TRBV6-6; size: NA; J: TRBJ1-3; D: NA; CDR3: CASNSGGLGGNTIYF; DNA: TGTGCCAGCAACAGCGGGGGTTTAGGGGGAAACACCATATATTTT
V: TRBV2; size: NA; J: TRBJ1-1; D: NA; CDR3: CASEIAVTMNTEAFF; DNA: TGTGCCAGCGAGATAGCGGTGACAATGAACACTGAAGCTTTCTTT
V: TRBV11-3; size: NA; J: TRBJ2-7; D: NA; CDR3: CASSSGGPYEQYF; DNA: TGTGCCAGCAGCTCCGGTGGGCCCTACGAGCAGTACTTC
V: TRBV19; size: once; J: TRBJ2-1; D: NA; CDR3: CASSAVGGINNEQFF; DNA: TGTGCCAGTAGTGCAGTAGGCGGGATCAACAATGAGCAGTTCTTC
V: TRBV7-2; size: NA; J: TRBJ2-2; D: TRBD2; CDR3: CASSLALAGGRGAGELFF; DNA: TGTGCCAGCAGCTTAGCCCTAGCGGGGGGGCGGGGGGCCGGGGAGCTGTTTTTT
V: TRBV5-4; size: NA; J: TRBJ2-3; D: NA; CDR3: CASSWAPRADTQYF; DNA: TGTGCCAGCAGCTGGGCCCCCAGAGCAGATACGCAGTATTTT
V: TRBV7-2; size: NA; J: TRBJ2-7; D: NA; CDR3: CASSLGYLIGIYEQYF; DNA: TGTGCCAGCAGCTTAGGATACCTGATCGGGATTTACGAGCAGTACTTC